The sequence of this T cell receptor beta chain was determined in a study of T cells expressing NK-cell markers (dated by TCRdb to the early 2020s). Background on the whole study: In sorted CD3+CD56+NKG2C+, CD3+CD56+NKG2C- and CD3+CD56-NKG2C+ T-cell subsets from several donors, TCR beta-chain repertoires were profiled. The study sequenced eight donors, all healthy volunteers chosen at random: three men and five women. Among the eight sequenced donors, seven were HCMV-seropositive and one was HCMV-seronegative. Libraries were sequenced as 2 x 150 bp reads on Illumina HiSeq 2000/2500, MiSeq or NextSeq. Study-wide findings and limitations: Those dominant clonotypes were again the most abundant among CD3+CD56-NKG2C+ cells in several donors, at about 28.3-60.1%. In several donors, the dominant CD3+CD56+NKG2C+ clonotypes were found to rank among the top 10 CD8+ clonotypes and to make up 1.0-7.0% of CD8+ T cells. Whether the expanded NKG2C-expressing T cell clones were specific for HCMV antigens remained unclear.

To determine HCMV serostatus, a commercial ELISA kit was used to detect HCMV-specific IgG in serum. Ficoll density gradient centrifugation was used to isolate peripheral blood mononuclear cells from blood. CDR1 and CDR2 are drawn from the germline V gene (reference sequence): DFQATT, SNEGSKA. Taken from cysteine to phenylalanine, the CDR3 has 16 residues. Only the protein is available. For sequencing, an Illumina HiSeq 2000 was employed. TCR beta cDNA libraries were made by 5'RACE template switching that added a universal primer site and unique molecular identifiers. Synthesis of cDNA was primed from the TCR beta constant segment and was followed by two consecutive PCR amplification steps. In the paper's pipeline: MIGEC was used to demultiplex reads and group the reads by UMI, and MiTCR was used to assemble and quantify clonotypes. To remove erroneous sequences, TCR cDNA sequences were retained only when supported by two or more reads. The tcR package was used for downstream repertoire analysis, with clonotypes matched between fractions based on CDR3 nucleotide sequence plus V segment. VDJmatch was used to annotate antigen specificity against VDJdb, with one amino acid substitution allowed in CDR3. TCRdb reprocessed the reads, reporting each CDR3 protein sequence once and no DNA. TCRdb, not the original authors, processed these V and J calls. The data table for this sample lists approximately 550,000 distinct CDR3 sequences. The top ten constitute less than 4.5% of the sample.

With respect to this clonotype: Its specific antigen is unknown.

Sequencing input: blood T cells: a sorted CD56 or NKG2C T cell subset, CD4+ or CD8+ T cells, or bulk PBMC T cells (not recorded which). This TCR derives from a man between 18 and 29 years old in good health. Donor details come from another sample of the same person, matched by shared clones. The chain is made from TRBV20-1 and TRBJ2-2; TCRdb's D call, TRBD2, is unchecked because there is no DNA. The CDR3 reads as follows: CSAPVPGRARTGELFF.